This is a list of T cell receptor beta chains from one sample in a study of blood T cell repertoires in COVID-19. This table comes from immunoSEQ multiplex PCR, and its TCRdb copy is limited to in-frame clones, with some not included. This table holds some 320,000 clones, 75% to 85% found once. The material sequenced was peripheral blood. The receptors originated from a human donor in a cohort sampled during active COVID-19. The CDR3 runs from the conserved cysteine through the conserved F or W. The D gene is left open where the match is weak. The size field is filled for only some rows; it gives once, few, many or a size class.

j_call | d_call | clone_size | v_call | cdr3_nt | cdr3_aa
TRBJ2-1 | . | few | TRBV3-1/TRBV3-2 | TGTGCCAGCAGCCAAGGTCGGGAGCAGTTCTTC | CASSQGREQFF
TRBJ1-2 | TRBD1 | once | TRBV10-1 | TGCGCCAGCAGCTCCGGGACAGTCTCCTATGGCTACACCTTC | CASSSGTVSYGYTF
TRBJ2-1 | TRBD1 | . | TRBV27 | TGTGCCAGCAGTTTTGACAGGGGCGGCAATGAGCAGTTCTTC | CASSFDRGGNEQFF
TRBJ2-7 | TRBD2 | . | TRBV30 | TGTGCGGTGGGTGAGACTAGCTTCTACGAGCAGTACTTC | CAVGETSFYEQYF
TRBJ1-1 | . | . | TRBV12-3/TRBV12-4 | TGTGCCAGCCTATCCCGCGGGGTTACTGAAGCTTTCTTT | CASLSRGVTEAFF
TRBJ1-5 | TRBD1 | . | TRBV7-2 | TGTGCCAGCAGCTTAGAAAAGGGGGCTGGGCCCCAGCATTTT | CASSLEKGAGPQHF
TRBJ2-2 | . | . | TRBV12-3/TRBV12-4 | TGTGCCAGCAGTTTTTCTGTGACCGGGGAGCTGTTTTTT | CASSFSVTGELFF
TRBJ2-6 | . | . | TRBV27 | TGTGCCAGCAGTTTACTAGTTAAACCTGGGGCCAACGTCCTGACTTTC | CASSLLVKPGANVLTF
TRBJ1-2 | . | . | TRBV30 | TGTGCCTGGACTCGCGGGAGACAGATCTATGGCTACACCTTC | CAWTRGRQIYGYTF
TRBJ2-1 | TRBD2 | . | TRBV7-3 | TGTGCCAGCTCTCTCTTCCCGGGACTAGCGGGGTCTGAGCAGTTCTTC | CASSLFPGLAGSEQFF
TRBJ1-1 | TRBD1 | few | TRBV7-3 | TGTGCCAGCAGCCCGGGACAGGGGAACACTGAAGCTTTCTTT | CASSPGQGNTEAFF
TRBJ2-7 | TRBD1 | . | TRBV28 | TGTGCCAGTCGGGGACAGCCTAGCTACGAGCAGTACTTC | CASRGQPSYEQYF
TRBJ2-1 | . | . | TRBV9 | TGTGCCAGCAGCGTTAGCCAGCTAAATGAGCAGTTCTTC | CASSVSQLNEQFF
TRBJ1-5 | TRBD1 | . | TRBV3-1/TRBV3-2 | TGTGCCAGCAGCCAAGGACAGGGGTATGGACAGCCCCAGCATTTT | CASSQGQGYGQPQHF
TRBJ1-2 | . | . | TRBV4-1 | TGCGCCAGCAGCCAAGAATTTGGACAGCTTGGACGTTATGGCTACACCTTC | CASSQEFGQLGRYGYTF
TRBJ2-7 | . | . | TRBV5-1 | TGCGCCAGCAGCTTGGCAGGTTTTGGGGCGTACTTC | CASSLAGFGAYF
TRBJ2-1 | TRBD2 | . | TRBV7-9 | TGTGCCAGCAGCTCGCCGCGGACTAGCCTCTACAATGAGCAGTTCTTC | CASSSPRTSLYNEQFF
TRBJ2-1 | . | . | TRBV7-3 | TGTGCCAGCAGCTTAGAGGGGGTGGAGGATGAGCAGTTCTTC | CASSLEGVEDEQFF
TRBJ1-2 | TRBD1 | . | TRBV5-1 | TGCGCCAGCAGCTTAACCCAGGGGGCGAATTATGGCTACACCTTC | CASSLTQGANYGYTF
TRBJ2-7 | . | many | TRBV11-2 | TGTGCCAGCAGCTCGGAGGGGGCCAGCATTAGGCAGTACTTC | CASSSEGASIRQYF
TRBJ1-2 | . | once | TRBV21-1 | TGTGCCAGCAGCACGGAACAGGGCAGGGGAAACTATGGCTACACCTTC | CASSTEQGRGNYGYTF
TRBJ2-7 | TRBD2 | . | TRBV24-1 | TGTGCCACCTCCACGGGGGGCTACGAGCAGTACTTC | CATSTGGYEQYF